The next 16 T cell receptor beta chains were all read from a single sample in a study of human T cells and chemical hapten exposure. The authors' total RNA extraction used unfractionated whole blood. TCRdb re-called the 5' RACE reads with MiXCR, one entry per CDR3 protein. The table records more than 75,000 distinct CDR3 sequences, 15% to 20% of them present only once. These receptors all stem from a female donor in good health.

There are a few counts of this clonotype. This chain joins TRBV7-2 and TRBJ2-7; no clear D gene. Germline assignment: CDR1 SGHTA and CDR2 FQGNSA. With 8 bases removed from V and 1 base from J, the gap between germline ends came to 12 bases. CDR3 size: 13 residues. The CDR3 DNA follows: TGTGCCAGCGCAGAAGTTTTGTCCTACGAGCAGTACTTC. Translated, it gives CASAEVLSYEQYF.

The rearrangement links TRBV29-1 to TRBJ2-5; 7 nucleotides agree with TRBD2. Germline CDR1 reads SQVTM; CDR2 reads ANQGSEA. This CDR3 comprises 14 residues. The V gene end was trimmed by 4 bases and the J gene end by 1 base; junction bases not matched to a gene: 6. CDR3 amino acids: CSVGLAEAQETQYF. The CDR3 bases are TGCAGCGTTGGGCTAGCGGAAGCCCAAGAGACCCAGTACTTC.

The J gene is TRBJ2-3, the V gene TRBV6-2 or TRBV6-3, with 9 bases that match TRBD1. The CDR3 runs to 15 residues. Germline V gene sequence: CDR1 MNHEY, CDR2 SVGEGT. V lost 1 base and J lost 4; bases outside the gene matches: 3. This chain's CDR3 is CASSYWDRVSDTQYF. In DNA, the CDR3 is TGTGCCAGCAGTTACTGGGACAGGGTCTCAGATACGCAGTATTTT.

The V gene is TRBV3-1, the J gene TRBJ2-7, with 7 bases identical to TRBD1. The J segment lost 3 bases and the V segment lost 0 bases, leaving 2 bases of the junction unmatched. The CDR3 is 14 residues long. The germline V gene has CDR1 LGHDT and CDR2 YNNKEL (reference sequence). The CDR3 protein is CASSQEQGFYEQYF. The CDR3 DNA reads as TGTGCCAGCAGCCAAGAACAGGGGTTCTACGAGCAGTACTTC.

This clonotype showed up just a few times. The CDR3 loop reads CSATTGGADYGYTF. As DNA, the CDR3 is TGCAGTGCCACGACAGGGGGGGCCGACTATGGCTACACCTTC. The V call is TRBV20-1, the J call TRBJ1-2; 9 bases match TRBD1. The V segment lost 6 bases and the J segment 3 bases; nucleotides outside the gene matches: 8. The CDR3 runs 14 residues. Germline V gene data show CDR1 as DFQATT and CDR2 as SNEGSKA (reference sequence).

V usage is TRBV25-1 and J usage is TRBJ1-1; D is uncertain. V was clipped by 2 bases and J by 12 bases, with 10 bases between them. The CDR3 is made up of 11 amino acids. Looked up from germline, CDR1 is MGHDK and CDR2 is SYGVNS. CDR3 sequence (DNA): TGTGCCAGCAGTGAACAGAACTGGCCTTTCTTT. Protein product: CASSEQNWPFF. Together with reference TRBV25-1 and TRBJ1-1, the CDR3 gives the full variable domain: EADIYQTPRYLVIGTGKKITLECSQTMGHDKMYWYQQDPGMELHLIHYSYGVNSTEKGDLSSESTVSRIRTEHFPLTLESARPSHTSQYLCASSEQNWPFFGQGTRLTVV.

The chain couples TRBV5-6 to TRBJ2-7; 7 nucleotides match TRBD2. Germline trimming cut 4 bases from V and 2 bases from J; bases unmatched to any gene: 0. The CDR3 contains 12 residues. Germline values: CDR1 SGHDT, CDR2 YYEEEE. The CDR3 DNA sequence: TGTGCCAGCAGCGGGGGGGCCTACGAGCAGTACTTC. This encodes CASSGGAYEQYF.

The J gene is TRBJ2-7, the V gene TRBV6-5, with D possibly matching TRBD2 (6 bases). Trimming stripped 5 bases from V and 3 bases from J, with 17 bases between. CDR3 length: 15 residues. The germline gives CDR1 MNHEY, CDR2 SVGAGI. CDR3 nucleotide sequence: TGTGCCAGCAGTCCCGGGACCCCGGGAGTCTACGAGCAGTACTTC. This translates into CASSPGTPGVYEQYF.

This clonotype turned up a few times. The V gene is TRBV30, the J gene TRBJ1-6; no definite D call. This CDR3 has 14 amino acids. Trimming removed 4 bases from V and 6 bases from J, with 13 bases in between. Looked up from germline, CDR1 is GTSNPN and CDR2 is SVGIG (reference sequence). For the CDR3, the DNA is TGTGCCTGGACTTCCGGGCGGGCTAATTCACCCCTCCACTTT. Translated: CAWTSGRANSPLHF.

The chain uses TRBV5-1 and TRBJ1-1; D gene unclear. The germline CDR1 and CDR2 sequences are SGHRS and YFSETQ. CDR3 length equals 14 residues. Trimming removed 0 bases from V and 0 bases from J, with 6 bases in between. This CDR3 is CASSLGAMNTEAFF. Here the CDR3 DNA reads TGCGCCAGCAGCTTGGGAGCTATGAACACTGAAGCTTTCTTT.

This clonotype was seen a few times. This CDR3 is CASTLTGGSAEAFF. DNA for the CDR3: TGTGCCAGCACCCTCACAGGGGGCTCGGCTGAAGCTTTCTTT. The J gene is TRBJ1-1, the V gene TRBV7-9; 9 bases match TRBD1. The CDR3 has 14 amino acids. CDR1 is SEHNR and CDR2 is FQNEAQ in the germline V gene (reference sequence). V lost 7 bases and J lost 6; bases outside the gene matches: 9.

This chain uses TRBV6-6 with TRBJ2-7; 14 bases align to TRBD2. There are 18 residues in the CDR3. Looked up from germline, CDR1 is MNHNY and CDR2 is SVGAGI (reference sequence). Trimming cost V 2 bases and J 3 bases; bases outside gene matches: 9. CDR3 in amino acids: CASSYRRLAGGKYYEQYF. For the CDR3, the DNA is TGTGCCAGCAGTTACAGGCGACTAGCGGGGGGGAAATACTACGAGCAGTACTTC.

The rearrangement links TRBV5-1 to TRBJ2-7; 8 positions agree with TRBD1. The CDR3 has 14 amino acids. Germline-derived CDR1 and CDR2 are SGHRS and YFSETQ. The J segment lost 5 bases and the V segment lost 4 bases, leaving 8 bases of the junction unmatched. The CDR3 spells CASSLTGAGNEQYF. CDR3 DNA sequence: TGCGCCAGCAGCCTGACAGGGGCGGGGAACGAGCAGTACTTC. Drawing the rest from reference TRBV5-1 and TRBJ2-7, the complete variable domain is KAGVTQTPRYLIKTRGQQVTLSCSPISGHRSVSWYQQTPGQGLQFLFEYFSETQRNKGNFPGRFSGRQFSNSRSEMNVSTLELGDSALYLCASSLTGAGNEQYFGPGTRLTVT.

This clonotype appeared a few times. The chain uses TRBV7-2 and TRBJ2-3; D gene ambiguous. V lost 0 bases to trimming and J lost 3 bases, with 7 bases between them. From germline, CDR1 is SGHTA and CDR2 FQGNSA. CDR3 length equals 14 residues. Here the CDR3 reads CASSLAFGTDTQYF. The DNA for the CDR3 is TGTGCCAGCAGCTTAGCGTTCGGGACAGATACGCAGTATTTT.

The V gene is TRBV12-3 or TRBV12-4, the J gene TRBJ2-2; tentative D call: TRBD1 (6 bases). V lost 10 bases and J lost 6, with 15 bases in between. This CDR3 region has 13 residues. The DNA of the CDR3 is TGTGCCATCACAGGGAATCGAGCCGGGGAGCTGTTTTTT. It translates to CAITGNRAGELFF.

V gene TRBV12-3 or TRBV12-4 combines with J gene TRBJ1-5, with D hard to call. There are 14 residues in the CDR3. The V gene lost 1 base and the J gene lost 5 bases, with 9 bases spanning the gap. CDR3 bases: TGTGCCAGCAGTTTAGACGGGTCTCATCAGCCCCAGCATTTT. It encodes CASSLDGSHQPQHF.